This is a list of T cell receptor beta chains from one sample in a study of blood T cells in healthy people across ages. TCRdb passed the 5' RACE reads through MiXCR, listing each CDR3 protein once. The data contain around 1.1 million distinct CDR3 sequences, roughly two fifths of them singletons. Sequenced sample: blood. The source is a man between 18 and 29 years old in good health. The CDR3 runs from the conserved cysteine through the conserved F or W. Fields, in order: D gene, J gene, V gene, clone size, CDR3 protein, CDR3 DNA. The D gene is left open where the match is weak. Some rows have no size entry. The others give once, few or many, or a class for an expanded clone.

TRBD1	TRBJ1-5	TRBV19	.	CASSMGQGIVQPQHF	TGTGCCAGTAGTATGGGACAGGGGATTGTTCAGCCCCAGCATTTT
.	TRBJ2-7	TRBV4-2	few	CASSQEGTFDYEQYF	TGTGCCAGCAGCCAAGAGGGGACCTTTGACTACGAGCAGTACTTC
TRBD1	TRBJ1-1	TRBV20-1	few	CSARPIGQGGTEAFF	TGCAGTGCTAGACCCATAGGACAGGGTGGCACTGAAGCTTTCTTT
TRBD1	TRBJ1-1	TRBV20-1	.	CSAHRGQGNTEAFF	TGCAGTGCTCACCGGGGACAGGGGAACACTGAAGCTTTCTTT
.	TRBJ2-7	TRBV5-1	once	CASILARGYEQYF	TGCGCCAGCATCTTGGCTAGGGGTTACGAGCAGTACTTC
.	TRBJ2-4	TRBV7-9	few	CASSLAYGGSKNIQYF	TGTGCCAGCAGCTTAGCGTATGGGGGATCCAAAAACATTCAGTACTTC
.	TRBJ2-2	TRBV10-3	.	CAIGSLGGPSRTGELFF	TGTGCCATCGGTAGTTTGGGTGGACCCTCGCGGACCGGGGAGCTGTTTTTT
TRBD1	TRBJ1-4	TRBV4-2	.	CASSQRVTGGGEKLFF	TGTGCCAGCAGCCAGAGGGTAACAGGGGGAGGTGAAAAACTGTTTTTT
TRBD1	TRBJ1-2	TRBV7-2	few	CASSLLTGGPYGYTF	TGTGCCAGCAGCTTATTGACAGGGGGCCCCTATGGCTACACCTTC
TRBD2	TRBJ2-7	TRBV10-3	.	CASRGLVDEQYF	TGTGCCAGTCGCGGACTAGTAGACGAGCAGTACTTC
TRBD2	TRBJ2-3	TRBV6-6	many	CASSPIGGGTDTQYF	TGTGCCAGCAGTCCTATTGGGGGGGGAACAGATACGCAGTATTTT
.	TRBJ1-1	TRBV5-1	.	CASSSFPNRVQEAFF	TGCGCCAGCAGCTCGTTTCCGAACAGGGTACAAGAAGCTTTCTTT
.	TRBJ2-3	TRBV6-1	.	CASLYYHTDTQYF	TGTGCCAGCCTGTATTACCACACAGATACGCAGTATTTT
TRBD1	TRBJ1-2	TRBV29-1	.	CSVLGQGRLYGYTF	TGCAGCGTCCTTGGACAGGGGCGCCTATATGGCTACACCTTC
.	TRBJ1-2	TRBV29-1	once	CSVEQNYGYTF	TGCAGCGTGGAGCAAAACTATGGCTACACCTTC
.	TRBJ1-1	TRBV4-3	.	CASSHDAVNTEAFF	TGCGCCAGCAGCCACGATGCGGTGAACACTGAAGCTTTCTTT
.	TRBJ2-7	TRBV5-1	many	CASRRDRSYEQYF	TGCGCCAGCAGAAGGGACCGCTCCTACGAGCAGTACTTC
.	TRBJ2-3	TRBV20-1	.	CSARDPYTDTQYF	TGCAGTGCTAGAGATCCCTACACAGATACGCAGTATTTT
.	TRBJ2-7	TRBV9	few	CASSVDEGRGSGSYNEQYF	TGTGCCAGCAGCGTAGACGAGGGTCGGGGGAGTGGTTCCTACAATGAGCAGTACTTC
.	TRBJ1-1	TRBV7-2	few	CASSLFTGKAEAFF	TGTGCCAGCAGCTTATTTACTGGGAAGGCTGAAGCTTTCTTT
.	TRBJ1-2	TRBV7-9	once	CASSFPTGNYGHTF	TGTGCCAGCAGTTTCCCCACAGGGAACTATGGCCACACCTTC
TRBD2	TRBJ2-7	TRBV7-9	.	CASSPGTSDTNNEQYF	TGTGCCAGCAGCCCCGGGACTAGCGATACAAACAATGAGCAGTACTTC
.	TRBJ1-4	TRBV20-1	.	CSAPPSDRGGEKLFF	TGCAGTGCTCCACCATCCGACAGAGGGGGTGAAAAACTGTTTTTT
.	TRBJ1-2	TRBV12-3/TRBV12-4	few	CASRGDNYGYTF	TGTGCCAGCAGAGGCGATAACTATGGCTACACCTTC
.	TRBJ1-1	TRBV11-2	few	CASSFGGFGNTEAFF	TGTGCCAGCAGCTTTGGGGGCTTCGGGAACACTGAAGCTTTCTTT
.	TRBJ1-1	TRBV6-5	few	CASSSGLDEAFF	TGTGCCAGCAGTTCAGGGTTGGATGAAGCTTTCTTT
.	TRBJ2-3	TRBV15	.	CATSRDRNGDTQYF	TGTGCCACCAGCAGAGATCGGAATGGGGATACGCAGTATTTT
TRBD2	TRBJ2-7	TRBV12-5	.	CASGLGTSGGYEQYF	TGTGCTAGTGGTTTGGGGACTAGCGGGGGATACGAGCAGTACTTC
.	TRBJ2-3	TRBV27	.	CASSPSRRRDTQYF	TGTGCCAGCAGTCCTAGCAGGCGACGGGATACGCAGTATTTT
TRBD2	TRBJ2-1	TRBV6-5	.	CASTHGGSEQFF	TGTGCCAGCACCCACGGGGGGAGTGAGCAGTTCTTC
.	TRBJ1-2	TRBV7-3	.	CASSLSGGVGDGYTF	TGTGCCAGCAGCTTAAGCGGCGGGGTAGGGGATGGCTACACCTTC
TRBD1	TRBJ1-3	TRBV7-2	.	CASSRTGGAGNTIYF	TGTGCCAGCAGCCGAACAGGGGGTGCTGGAAACACCATATATTTT
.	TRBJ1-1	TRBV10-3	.	CATSKLQTNTEAFF	TGTGCCACGAGCAAATTACAGACGAACACTGAAGCTTTCTTT
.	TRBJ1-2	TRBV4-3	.	CASSQEVAAYGYTF	TGCGCCAGCAGCCAAGAGGTGGCAGCCTATGGCTACACCTTC
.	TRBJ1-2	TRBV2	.	CASSEGRQGYTF	TGTGCCAGCAGTGAAGGTCGTCAAGGCTACACCTTC
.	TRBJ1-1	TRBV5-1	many	CASSLRKNTEAFF	TGCGCCAGCAGCTTGCGGAAGAACACTGAAGCTTTCTTT
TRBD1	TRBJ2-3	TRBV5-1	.	CASSLTGQGAFRDTQYF	TGCGCCAGCAGCTTAACCGGACAGGGGGCATTTCGAGATACGCAGTATTTT
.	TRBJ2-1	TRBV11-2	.	CASSLIAELEVPAYNEQFF	TGTGCCAGCAGCTTAATAGCGGAGCTGGAGGTTCCTGCCTACAATGAGCAGTTCTTC
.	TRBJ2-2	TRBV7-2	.	CASSLRSGTNTGELFF	TGTGCCAGCAGCTTAAGGTCCGGAACGAACACCGGGGAGCTGTTTTTT
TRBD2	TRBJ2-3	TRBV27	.	CASSLSTSVDTQYF	TGTGCCAGCAGCCTAAGCACTAGCGTGGATACGCAGTATTTT
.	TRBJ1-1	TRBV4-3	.	CASSRGGTVNTEAFF	TGCGCCAGCAGCCGCGGGGGGACGGTGAACACTGAAGCTTTCTTT
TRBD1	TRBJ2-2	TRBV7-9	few	CASSLGTVNTGELFF	TGTGCCAGCAGCTTGGGGACAGTAAACACCGGGGAGCTGTTTTTT
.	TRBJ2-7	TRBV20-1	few	CSARDGSKRRYEQYF	TGCAGTGCTAGAGATGGGAGTAAAAGGAGGTACGAGCAGTACTTC
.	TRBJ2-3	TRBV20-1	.	CSARPLGTDTQYF	TGCAGTGCTAGGCCGCTGGGAACAGATACGCAGTATTTT